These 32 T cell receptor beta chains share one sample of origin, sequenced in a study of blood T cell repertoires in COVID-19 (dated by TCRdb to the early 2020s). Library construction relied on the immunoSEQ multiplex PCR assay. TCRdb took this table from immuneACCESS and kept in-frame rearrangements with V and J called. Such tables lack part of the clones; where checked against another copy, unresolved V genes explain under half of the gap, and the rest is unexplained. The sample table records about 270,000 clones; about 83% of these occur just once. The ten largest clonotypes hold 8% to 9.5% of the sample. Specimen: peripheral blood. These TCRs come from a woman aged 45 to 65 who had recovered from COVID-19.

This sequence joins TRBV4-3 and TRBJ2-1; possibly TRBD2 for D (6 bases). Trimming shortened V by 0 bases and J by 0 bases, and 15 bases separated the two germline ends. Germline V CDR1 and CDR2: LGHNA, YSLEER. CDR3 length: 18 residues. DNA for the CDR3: TGCGCCAGCAGCCAAGATCCACCGGCCGGGGGCTCCTACAATGAGCAGTTCTTC. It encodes CASSQDPPAGGSYNEQFF.

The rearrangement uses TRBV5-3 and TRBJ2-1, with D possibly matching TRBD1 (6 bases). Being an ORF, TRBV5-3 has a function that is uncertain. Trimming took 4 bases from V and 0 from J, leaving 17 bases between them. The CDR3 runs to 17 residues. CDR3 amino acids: CARSVTGFSSSYNEQFF. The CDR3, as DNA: TGTGCCAGAAGCGTGACAGGTTTCTCGAGCTCCTACAATGAGCAGTTCTTC.

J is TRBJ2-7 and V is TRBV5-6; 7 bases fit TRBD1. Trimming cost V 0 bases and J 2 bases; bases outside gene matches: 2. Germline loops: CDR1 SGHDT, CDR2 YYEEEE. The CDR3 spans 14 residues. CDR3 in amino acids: CASSLGQGPYEQYF. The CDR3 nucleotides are TGTGCCAGCAGCTTGGGACAGGGACCCTACGAGCAGTACTTC.

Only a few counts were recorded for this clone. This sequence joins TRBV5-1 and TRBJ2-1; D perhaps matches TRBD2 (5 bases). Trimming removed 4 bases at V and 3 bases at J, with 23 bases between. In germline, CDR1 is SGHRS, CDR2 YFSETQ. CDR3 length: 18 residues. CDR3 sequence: CASSDDGVGVIFYNEQFF. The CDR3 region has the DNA TGCGCCAGCAGCGATGACGGGGTAGGCGTTATTTTCTACAATGAGCAGTTCTTC.

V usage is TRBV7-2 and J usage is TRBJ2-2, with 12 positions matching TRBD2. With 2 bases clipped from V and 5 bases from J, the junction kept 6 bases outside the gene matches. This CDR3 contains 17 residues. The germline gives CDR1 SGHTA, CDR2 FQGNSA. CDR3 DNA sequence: TGTGCCAGCAGCTTATTAGCTAGCGGGGGGGAAACCGGGGAGCTGTTTTTT. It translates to CASSLLASGGETGELFF. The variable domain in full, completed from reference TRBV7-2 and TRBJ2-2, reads GAGVSQSPSNKVTEKGKDVELRCDPISGHTALYWYRQSLGQGLEFLIYFQGNSAPDKSGLPSDRFSAERTGGSVSTLTIQRTQQEDSAVYLCASSLLASGGETGELFFGEGSRLTVL.

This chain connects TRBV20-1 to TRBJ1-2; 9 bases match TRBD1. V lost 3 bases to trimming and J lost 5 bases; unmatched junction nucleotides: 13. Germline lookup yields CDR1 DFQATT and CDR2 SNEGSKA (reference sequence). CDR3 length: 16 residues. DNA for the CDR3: TGCAGTGCTAGTGCCACGGGACAGGGAATGACGTATGGCTACACCTTC. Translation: CSASATGQGMTYGYTF.

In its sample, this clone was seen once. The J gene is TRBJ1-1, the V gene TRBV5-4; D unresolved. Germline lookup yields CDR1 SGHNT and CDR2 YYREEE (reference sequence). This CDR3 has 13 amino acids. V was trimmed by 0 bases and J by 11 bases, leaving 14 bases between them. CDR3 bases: TGTGCCAGCAGCTTGGTATCGGGAGGGCAGGCTTTCTTT. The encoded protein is CASSLVSGGQAFF. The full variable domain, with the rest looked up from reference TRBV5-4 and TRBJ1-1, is ETGVTQSPTHLIKTRGQQVTLRCSSQSGHNTVSWYQQALGQGPQFIFQYYREEENGRGNFPPRFSGLQFPNYSSELNVNALELDDSALYLCASSLVSGGQAFFGQGTRLTVV.

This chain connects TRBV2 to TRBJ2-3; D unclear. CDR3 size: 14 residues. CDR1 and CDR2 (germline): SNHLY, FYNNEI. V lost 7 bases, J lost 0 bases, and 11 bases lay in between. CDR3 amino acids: CASTQTTSTDTQYF. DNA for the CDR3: TGTGCCAGCACTCAAACTACTAGCACAGATACGCAGTATTTT.

DNA for the CDR3: TGTGCCAGCAGCGGAGGCGTCGGGGGGGAACCCTACGAGCAGTACTTC. Translation gives CASSGGVGGEPYEQYF. The chain is built from TRBV9 and TRBJ2-7, with 8 bases fitting TRBD2. Per germline, CDR1 SGDLS and CDR2 YYNGEE. The junction had 10 bases not matched to a gene; V was cut back by 3 bases and J by 2 bases. The length of the CDR3 is 16 residues.

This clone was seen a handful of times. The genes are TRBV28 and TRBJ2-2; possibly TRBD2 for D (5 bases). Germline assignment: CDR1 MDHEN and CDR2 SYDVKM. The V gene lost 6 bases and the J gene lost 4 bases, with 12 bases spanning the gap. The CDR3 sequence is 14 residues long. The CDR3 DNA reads TGTGCCAGCAGCCGGGCGGGTGGCACCGGGGAGCTGTTTTTT. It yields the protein CASSRAGGTGELFF.

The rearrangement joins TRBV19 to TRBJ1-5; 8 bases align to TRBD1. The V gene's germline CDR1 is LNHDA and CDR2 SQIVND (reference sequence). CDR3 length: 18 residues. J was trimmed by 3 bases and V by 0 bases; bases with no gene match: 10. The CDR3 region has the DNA TGTGCCAGTAGTATAGATCGGCTCCCGGACAGGGTCAATCAGCCCCAGCATTTT. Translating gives CASSIDRLPDRVNQPQHF.

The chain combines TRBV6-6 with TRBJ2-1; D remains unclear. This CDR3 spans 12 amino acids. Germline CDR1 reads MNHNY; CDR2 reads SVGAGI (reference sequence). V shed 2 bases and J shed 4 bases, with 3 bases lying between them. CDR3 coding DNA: TGTGCCAGCAGTTACACATACAATGAGCAGTTCTTC. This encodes CASSYTYNEQFF.

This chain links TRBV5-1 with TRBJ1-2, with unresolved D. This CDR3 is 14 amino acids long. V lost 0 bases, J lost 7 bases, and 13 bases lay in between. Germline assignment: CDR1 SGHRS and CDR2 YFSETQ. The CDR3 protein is CASSLGVFRGGYTF. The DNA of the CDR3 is TGCGCCAGCAGCTTGGGGGTCTTCCGCGGTGGCTACACCTTC. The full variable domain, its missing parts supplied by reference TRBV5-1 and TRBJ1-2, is KAGVTQTPRYLIKTRGQQVTLSCSPISGHRSVSWYQQTPGQGLQFLFEYFSETQRNKGNFPGRFSGRQFSNSRSEMNVSTLELGDSALYLCASSLGVFRGGYTFGSGTRLTVV.

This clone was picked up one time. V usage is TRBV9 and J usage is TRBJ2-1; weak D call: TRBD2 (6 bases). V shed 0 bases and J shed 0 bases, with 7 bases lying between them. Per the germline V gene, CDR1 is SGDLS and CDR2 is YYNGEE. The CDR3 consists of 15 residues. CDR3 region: CASSVEGLSYNEQFF. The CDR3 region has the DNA TGTGCCAGCAGCGTAGAGGGACTCTCCTACAATGAGCAGTTCTTC.

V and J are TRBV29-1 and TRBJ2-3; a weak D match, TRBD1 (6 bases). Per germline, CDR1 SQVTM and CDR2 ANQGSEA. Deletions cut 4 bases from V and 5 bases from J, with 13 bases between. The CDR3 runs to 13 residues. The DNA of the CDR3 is TGCAGCGTTGGTTTGCAGGGGCGAGATACGCAGTATTTT. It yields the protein CSVGLQGRDTQYF.

The CDR3: CASSPGNGGNEQFF. DNA for the CDR3: TGTGCCAGCAGCCCCGGTAACGGGGGGAACGAGCAGTTCTTC. The V gene is TRBV9, the J gene TRBJ2-1; the match to TRBD2 covers 7 bases. This CDR3 comprises 14 residues. V was clipped by 4 bases and J by 10 bases; unmatched bases: 11. The germline gives CDR1 SGDLS, CDR2 YYNGEE.

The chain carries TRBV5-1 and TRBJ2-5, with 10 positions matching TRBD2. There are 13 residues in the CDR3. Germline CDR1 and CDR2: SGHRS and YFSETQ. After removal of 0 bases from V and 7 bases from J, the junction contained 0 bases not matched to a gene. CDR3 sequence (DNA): TGCGCCAGCAGCTTGGGGACTAGCGGGACCCAGTACTTC. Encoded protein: CASSLGTSGTQYF.

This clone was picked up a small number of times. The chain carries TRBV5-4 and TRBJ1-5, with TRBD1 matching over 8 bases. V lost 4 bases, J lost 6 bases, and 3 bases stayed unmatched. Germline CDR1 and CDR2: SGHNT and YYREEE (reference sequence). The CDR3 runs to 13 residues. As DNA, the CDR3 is TGTGCCAGCAGCCAACAGGGGGTTCAGCCCCAGCATTTT. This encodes CASSQQGVQPQHF. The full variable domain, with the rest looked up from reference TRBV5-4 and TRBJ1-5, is ETGVTQSPTHLIKTRGQQVTLRCSSQSGHNTVSWYQQALGQGPQFIFQYYREEENGRGNFPPRFSGLQFPNYSSELNVNALELDDSALYLCASSQQGVQPQHFGDGTRLSIL.

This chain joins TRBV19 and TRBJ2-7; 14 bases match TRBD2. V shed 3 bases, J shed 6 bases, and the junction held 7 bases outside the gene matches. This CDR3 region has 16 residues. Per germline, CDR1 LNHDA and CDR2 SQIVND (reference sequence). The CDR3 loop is CASSIMGLAGVSEQYF. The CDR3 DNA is TGTGCCAGTAGTATCATGGGACTAGCGGGAGTAAGCGAGCAGTACTTC.

CDR3 DNA: TGTGCCAGCAGCCAAGAGGCGGGGGGGCTAGTGTCACCCCTCCACTTT. This codes for CASSQEAGGLVSPLHF. This chain joins TRBV3-1 (or the pseudogene TRBV3-2) and TRBJ1-6; D is perhaps TRBD1 (6 bases). This CDR3 spans 16 amino acids. Trimming took 0 bases from V and 10 from J, leaving 16 bases between them. Germline V CDR1 and CDR2: LGHDT, YNNKEL (reference sequence).

CDR3 nucleotide sequence: TGCAGCGTCTCCGGGACTATCAAAAGGGACGAGACCCAGTACTTC. Translated: CSVSGTIKRDETQYF. The rearrangement links TRBV29-1 to TRBJ2-5, with 7 bases that match TRBD2. Germline-derived CDR1 and CDR2 are SQVTM and ANQGSEA. The length of the CDR3 is 15 residues. The ends lost 6 bases at V and 5 bases at J; junction bases unmatched: 15.

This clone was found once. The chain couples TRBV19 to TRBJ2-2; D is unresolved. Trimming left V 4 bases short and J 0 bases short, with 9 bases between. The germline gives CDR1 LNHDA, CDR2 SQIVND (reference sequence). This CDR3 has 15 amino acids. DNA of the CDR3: TGTGCCAGTAGTAATTGGGCCGCGAACACCGGGGAGCTGTTTTTT. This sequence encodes CASSNWAANTGELFF.

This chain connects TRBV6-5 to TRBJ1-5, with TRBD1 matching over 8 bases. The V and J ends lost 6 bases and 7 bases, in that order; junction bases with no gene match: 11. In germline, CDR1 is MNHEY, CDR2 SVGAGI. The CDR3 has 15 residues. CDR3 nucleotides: TGTGCCAGCAGGCAGACAGGGGAGGGAAGGCAGCCCCAGCATTTT. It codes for CASRQTGEGRQPQHF.

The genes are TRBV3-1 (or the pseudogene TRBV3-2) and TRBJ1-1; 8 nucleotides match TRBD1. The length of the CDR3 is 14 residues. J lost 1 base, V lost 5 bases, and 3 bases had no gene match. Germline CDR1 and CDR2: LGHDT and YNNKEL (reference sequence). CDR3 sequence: CASSFTGGNTEAFF. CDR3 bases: TGTGCCAGCAGCTTTACAGGGGGGAACACTGAAGCTTTCTTT.

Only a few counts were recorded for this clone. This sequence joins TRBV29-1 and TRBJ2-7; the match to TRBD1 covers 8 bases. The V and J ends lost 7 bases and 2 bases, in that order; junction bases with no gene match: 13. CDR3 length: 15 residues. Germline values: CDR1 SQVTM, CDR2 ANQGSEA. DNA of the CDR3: TGCAGCGCTGGGAGACCCGGGACAGGAACCTACGAGCAGTACTTC. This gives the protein CSAGRPGTGTYEQYF.

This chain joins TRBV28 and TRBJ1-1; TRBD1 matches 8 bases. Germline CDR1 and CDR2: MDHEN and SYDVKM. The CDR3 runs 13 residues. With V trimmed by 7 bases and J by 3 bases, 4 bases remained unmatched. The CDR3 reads CASKNRGDTEAFF. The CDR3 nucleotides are TGTGCCAGCAAAAACAGGGGGGACACTGAAGCTTTCTTT.

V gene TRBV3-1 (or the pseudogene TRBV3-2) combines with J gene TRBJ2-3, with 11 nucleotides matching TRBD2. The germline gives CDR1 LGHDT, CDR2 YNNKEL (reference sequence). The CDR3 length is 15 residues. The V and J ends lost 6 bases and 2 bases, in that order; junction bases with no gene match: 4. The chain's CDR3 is CASRTSGIDTDTQYF. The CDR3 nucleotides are TGTGCCAGCAGGACTAGCGGGATCGACACAGATACGCAGTATTTT.

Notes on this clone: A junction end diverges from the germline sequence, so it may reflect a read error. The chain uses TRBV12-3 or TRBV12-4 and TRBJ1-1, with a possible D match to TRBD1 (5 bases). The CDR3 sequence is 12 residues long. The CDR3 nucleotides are TGTGCCAGCACCTTAGGGGCTTGGCTTTCTCGCTTT. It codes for CASTLGAWLSRF.

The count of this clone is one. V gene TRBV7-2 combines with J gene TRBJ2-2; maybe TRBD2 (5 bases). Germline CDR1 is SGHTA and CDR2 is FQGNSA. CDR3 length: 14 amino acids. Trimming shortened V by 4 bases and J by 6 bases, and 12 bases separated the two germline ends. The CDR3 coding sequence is TGTGCCAGCAGCTCGACCACAGCGGCCGGGGAGCTGTTTTTT. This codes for CASSSTTAAGELFF.

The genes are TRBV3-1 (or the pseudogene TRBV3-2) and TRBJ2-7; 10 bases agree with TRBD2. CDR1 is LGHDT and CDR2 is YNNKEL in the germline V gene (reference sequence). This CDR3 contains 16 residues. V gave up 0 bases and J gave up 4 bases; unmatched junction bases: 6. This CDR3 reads CASSQDPASGGYEQYF. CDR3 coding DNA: TGTGCCAGCAGCCAAGATCCGGCTAGCGGGGGATACGAGCAGTACTTC.

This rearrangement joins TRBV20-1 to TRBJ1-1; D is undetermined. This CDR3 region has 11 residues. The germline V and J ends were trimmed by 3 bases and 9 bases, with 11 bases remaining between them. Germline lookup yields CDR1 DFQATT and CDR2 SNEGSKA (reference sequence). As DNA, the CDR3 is TGCAGTGCTAGCGCCGAGACTCAAGCTTTCTTT. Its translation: CSASAETQAFF.

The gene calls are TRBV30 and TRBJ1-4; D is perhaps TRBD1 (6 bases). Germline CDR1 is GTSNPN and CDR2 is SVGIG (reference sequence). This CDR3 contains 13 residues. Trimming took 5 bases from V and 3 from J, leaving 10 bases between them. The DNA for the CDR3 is TGTGCCTGGTCTGACAGGTCTAATGAAAAACTGTTTTTT. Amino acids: CAWSDRSNEKLFF.